This T cell receptor beta chain was retrieved from a study of cytomegalovirus exposure and HLA in healthy donors. Germline V lookup: CDR1 SGHRS, CDR2 YFSETQ. V lost 0 bases and J lost 0; bases outside the gene matches: 5. The CDR3 is 16 amino acids. Libraries were prepared by immunoSEQ multiplex PCR; TCRdb keeps only in-frame clonotypes and omits some of them. The table shows tens of thousands of clones, with more than 75% occurring only once. The sequence was obtained from a man aged 18 to 29 in good health and CMV-seronegative. The sample taken for sequencing was PBMCs. This rearrangement joins TRBV5-1 to TRBJ2-7; 8 bases line up with TRBD2. CDR3 bases: TGCGCCAGCAGCTTGGGCCAGACTAGCGTCTCCTACGAGCAGTACTTC. It specifies CASSLGQTSVSYEQYF.